This T cell receptor beta chain was captured in a study of T cells in Graves' hyperthyroidism and ophthalmopathy. Study details: Peripheral blood was collected at initial diagnosis, before any treatment.

Thyroid ultrasound and orbital computed tomography, with clinical symptoms and serum thyroxine and TRAb, informed diagnoses. The authors took PBMCs from 10 ml fresh peripheral blood. The CDR3 regions of TCR beta were amplified from RNA transcripts. The TCR CDR3 was amplified in a first-round RT-PCR using the HTBI primer set. Each CDR3 protein is one row after TCRdb ran MiXCR on the multiplex PCR reads. Among nearly 250,000 distinct CDR3 sequences listed, almost 25% were seen once. V lost 8 bases and J lost 0, with 7 bases in between. The CDR3 loop spans 12 amino acids. Germline CDR1 and CDR2: SGHTA and FQGNSA.

This rearrangement joins TRBV7-2 to TRBJ2-5, with D unresolved. The source is a woman between 40 and 55 years old with Graves' ophthalmopathy. Sequenced input: blood. CDR3 in amino acids: CASGKYQETQYF. The CDR3 DNA follows: TGTGCCAGCGGCAAGTACCAAGAGACCCAGTACTTC.